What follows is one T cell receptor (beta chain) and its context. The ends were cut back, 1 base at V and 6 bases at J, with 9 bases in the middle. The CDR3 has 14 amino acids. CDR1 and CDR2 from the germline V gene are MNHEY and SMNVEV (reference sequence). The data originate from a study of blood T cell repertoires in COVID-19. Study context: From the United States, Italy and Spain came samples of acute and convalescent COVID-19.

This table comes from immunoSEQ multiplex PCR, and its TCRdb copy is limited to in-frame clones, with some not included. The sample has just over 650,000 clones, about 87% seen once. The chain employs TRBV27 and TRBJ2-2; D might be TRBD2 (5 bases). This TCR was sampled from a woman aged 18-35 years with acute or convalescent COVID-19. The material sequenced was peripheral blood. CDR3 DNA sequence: TGTGCCAGCAGTTTATATGAGGGTTCCGGGGAGCTGTTTTTT. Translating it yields CASSLYEGSGELFF.